Here is one T cell receptor (beta chain) with its context. Its recognized antigen is unknown. No clone much larger than this one lies a single base away; base qualities are absent. Its CDR3 holds 13 amino acids, cysteine through phenylalanine. The retained sequence is limited to the CDR3, 39 bases, with the frame set at the first base. V is trimmed back by 1 base and J by 7 bases, and the junction contains 4 bases that no gene match accounts for. CDR1 and CDR2 are read off the germline V gene as LGHNA and YNFKEQ. The time point label on this specimen signifies: cells obtained before transplantation from donor or recipient. CD3+CD4+ and CD3+CD8+ populations were FACS-sorted from unstimulated pre-transplant donor and recipient cells taken from spleen or lymph nodes. The sample belongs to a study of graft-versus-host responses after intestinal transplantation (dated by TCRdb to about 2021). About the full investigation: The transplants that recipients got were multivisceral, liver-intestinal, or isolated intestinal. Donor T cell macrochimerism was defined as a peak of at least 4% donor T cells among recipient peripheral blood mononuclear cells. After intestinal transplantation, graft-versus-host and host-versus-graft alloreactive T cell clones in the graft, circulation and bone marrow were tracked using bulk TCR-beta CDR3 sequencing. Instead of going to the commercial service, samples from a few later patients were sequenced in-house on an Illumina MiSeq and processed with MiXCR. Alloreactive clones were identified by sequencing pre-transplant mixed lymphocyte reaction products and comparing them with unstimulated pre-transplant donor and recipient T cells. Anti-thymocyte globulin induction was given to all recipients, followed by maintenance tacrolimus and steroids for 2 to 4 years. The cohort enrolled 24 intestinal transplant recipients, one of whom was a retransplant, and a few patients without pretransplant specimens were excluded.

Libraries were prepared through the immunoSEQ multiplex PCR assay. For most patients, genomic DNA was isolated with the Qiagen DNeasy Blood and Tissue Kit and sent frozen to Adaptive Biotechnologies for TCR sequencing. For most patients, genomic DNA was subjected to high-throughput TCR-beta CDR3 sequencing by Adaptive Biotechnologies. The authors' pipeline ran thus. Adaptive's ImmunoSEQ software supplied the TCR sequencing data for 18 patients, while MiXCR and VDJtools were used to process a few other patients. To correct CD4 versus CD8 sorting errors, sequences present in both subsets at a frequency ratio below 5:1 were removed. CDR3 nucleotide sequences shared between donor and recipient were removed because the origin of such sequences could not be assigned. To be classed as alloreactive, a clone needed at least 2-fold expansion over unstimulated cells and a minimum CFSE-low frequency of 0.002% (template counts) or 0.001% (read counts). A clone was considered mappable if detected in the sequenced pre-transplant spleen, lymph node, or MLR CFSE-low populations of the donor or recipient. The cumulative frequency of alloreactive clones was calculated as a percentage of all sequences, weighted by copy number. Entries here come from immuneACCESS through TCRdb and include only in-frame sequences with V and J called. Some clones fail to appear in such tables; in the studies checked, an unresolved V gene covers under half of the shortfall, and the cause of the remainder is unknown. The V and J calls and clone size were taken over from that table, and D and trimming were inferred from the DNA. For this sample there are 60,000 to 80,000 clones; roughly 87% appear just once. In total, the top ten clones hold approximately 1.2% of the sample.

Beyond this particular receptor, the publication reports: Early after transplant, declines in HvG clones were associated with peak levels of circulating GvH clones. GvH clones turned up in recipient bone marrow, with some appearing earlier in ileal mucosa or blood, a pattern consistent with an intestinal mucosal origin. In patients with donor T cell macrochimerism, the allografts had high GvH to HvG T cell clonal ratios. Conclusions were limited by the relatively low number and heterogeneity of intestinal transplant patients.

The sample consisted of unstimulated CD8+ T cells sorted from spleen or lymph node cells, taken before intestinal transplant. The receptor was isolated from a human donor who received an intestinal transplant. The chain is encoded by TRBV4-2 joined to TRBJ2-7; 7 central bases correspond to TRBD2. DNA sequence: TGTGCCAGCAGCCAAGTAGGGAGGGAGGAGCAGTACTTC. Its protein reads: CASSQVGREEQYF.